These 26 T cell receptor beta chains came from one sample sequenced in a study of technical replicates of blood from a handful of donors. Assay used: immunoSEQ multiplex PCR; TCRdb lists only in-frame clones, some missing. The data hold tens of thousands of clones, with about 94% observed a single time. The sequencing input was PBMCs. These receptors originate from a human donor in good health. Some clones in this sample may be carry-over from other donors' samples.

This sequence joins TRBV7-9 and TRBJ2-7; TRBD1 matches at 7 bases. V gave up 5 bases and J gave up 3 bases; unmatched junction bases: 10. From germline, CDR1 is SEHNR and CDR2 FQNEAQ (reference sequence). The CDR3 spans 15 residues. The CDR3 sequence is CASSAGGQELYEQYF. In DNA form, the CDR3 reads TGTGCCAGCAGCGCCGGTGGACAGGAACTCTACGAGCAGTACTTC.

This chain connects TRBV2 to TRBJ1-1; D not resolved. CDR3 size: 13 residues. Germline assignment: CDR1 SNHLY and CDR2 FYNNEI. Trimming removed 7 bases from V and 3 bases from J, with 12 bases in between. The CDR3 DNA reads TGTGCCAGCAAGGTGTGGGAGGACACTGAAGCTTTCTTT. As protein: CASKVWEDTEAFF.

V usage is TRBV18 and J usage is TRBJ1-3; D call uncertain. V was shortened by 10 bases and J by 1 base, with 17 bases between the two germline ends. Germline V gives CDR1 KGHSH, CDR2 LQKENI. CDR3 size: 15 residues. The CDR3 DNA is TGTGCCACCAAGGGAGGCCTCACATCTGGAAACACCATATATTTT. Its protein is CATKGGLTSGNTIYF.

The chain couples TRBV9 to TRBJ1-3, with a weak D call TRBD1 (6 bases). Germline V gives CDR1 SGDLS, CDR2 YYNGEE. Trimming left V 0 bases short and J 1 base short, with 8 bases between. This CDR3 has 15 residues. CDR3 in amino acids: CASSVGQDSGNTIYF. CDR3 in DNA: TGTGCCAGCAGCGTAGGACAGGATTCTGGAAACACCATATATTTT. The complete variable domain, with remaining parts taken from reference TRBV9 and TRBJ1-3, reads DSGVTQTPKHLITATGQRVTLRCSPRSGDLSVYWYQQSLDQGLQFLIQYYNGEERAKGNILERFSAQQFPDLHSELNLSSLELGDSALYFCASSVGQDSGNTIYFGEGSWLTVV.

The rearrangement joins TRBV7-2 to TRBJ1-2; TRBD1 might be the D (5 bases). Germline V gives CDR1 SGHTA, CDR2 FQGNSA. With 7 bases removed from V and 8 bases from J, the gap between germline ends came to 23 bases. The CDR3 has 15 amino acids. The CDR3 nucleotides are TGTGCCAGCACCCCGTCGACAGTCCTAGTCCGGGGCTACACCTTC. Its translation: CASTPSTVLVRGYTF.

The rearrangement links TRBV6-1 to TRBJ2-1; 11 bases map to TRBD2. The CDR3 runs to 14 residues. V lost 11 bases and J lost 6; bases outside the gene matches: 9. Per the germline V gene, CDR1 is MNHNS and CDR2 is SASEGT. CDR3 region: CAVTGTSGLNEQFF. Written as DNA, the CDR3 is TGTGCCGTAACCGGGACTAGCGGCCTCAATGAGCAGTTCTTC.

This clone was found once. V usage is TRBV6-6 and J usage is TRBJ2-5, with a possible D match to TRBD1 (6 bases). The CDR3 extends over 13 amino acids. Trimming pared 7 bases from V and 4 bases from J, leaving 13 bases between. Germline CDR1 and CDR2: MNHNY and SVGAGI (reference sequence). The CDR3 sequence: CASTIAGAETQYF. In nucleotides, the CDR3 is TGTGCCAGCACTATAGCAGGGGCAGAGACCCAGTACTTC.

V gene TRBV4-3 combines with J gene TRBJ1-2; possibly TRBD1 for D (5 bases). V dropped 3 bases and J dropped 1 base, with 9 bases sitting between them. Germline V gene sequence: CDR1 LGHNA, CDR2 YSLEER. This CDR3 comprises 14 residues. The CDR3, as DNA: TGCGCCAGCAGCCAGACAGTTAGTAACTATGGCTACACCTTC. Translation: CASSQTVSNYGYTF.

The rearrangement joins TRBV6-6 to TRBJ2-7, with no clear D. V lost 6 bases to trimming and J lost 3 bases, with 15 bases between them. Germline V gene sequence: CDR1 MNHNY, CDR2 SVGAGI (reference sequence). There are 14 residues in the CDR3. The CDR3 coding sequence is TGTGCCAGCAGCCACCCAGGAACTTACTACGAGCAGTACTTC. As protein: CASSHPGTYYEQYF.

The V and J genes are TRBV11-3 and TRBJ2-5; unclear D gene. V lost 3 bases to trimming and J lost 2 bases, with 7 bases between them. Germline V gene data show CDR1 as SGHNT and CDR2 as YENEEA. CDR3 length equals 13 residues. This CDR3 is CASSFTSQETQYF. Written as DNA, the CDR3 is TGTGCCAGCAGCTTTACTTCACAAGAGACCCAGTACTTC.

Turning to this clone: This sample also contains other DNA sequences that code for the same CDR3. The chain couples TRBV13 to TRBJ1-1; TRBD1 might be the D (6 bases). There are 14 residues in the CDR3. Trimming took 1 base from V and 4 from J, leaving 10 bases between them. Germline CDR1 PRHDT, CDR2 FYEKMQ (reference sequence). The CDR3 spells CASSLEGGGTEAFF. CDR3 sequence (DNA): TGTGCCAGCAGCTTAGAGGGGGGGGGCACTGAAGCTTTCTTT.

The rearrangement uses TRBV2 and TRBJ2-2, with D possibly matching TRBD2 (6 bases). V was pared by 6 bases and J by 4 bases, with 9 bases between. CDR1 and CDR2 (germline): SNHLY, FYNNEI. This CDR3 is 13 amino acids long. The CDR3 region has the DNA TGTGCCAGCAGGCGGGACTTCACCGGGGAGCTGTTTTTT. It is translated as CASRRDFTGELFF.

As DNA, the CDR3 is TGTGCCAGCAGTTGGGGACTGGGCACCTACGAGCAGTACTTC. This encodes CASSWGLGTYEQYF. The chain joins TRBV11-2 to TRBJ2-7; tentative D call: TRBD2 (6 bases). Trimming pared 6 bases from V and 2 bases from J, leaving 14 bases between. The CDR3 consists of 14 residues. The germline gives CDR1 SGHAT, CDR2 FQNNGV.

The rearrangement joins TRBV11-2 to TRBJ1-2; D remains unclear. This CDR3 spans 13 amino acids. V dropped 1 base and J dropped 7 bases, with 10 bases sitting between them. Germline V CDR1 and CDR2: SGHAT, FQNNGV. CDR3 sequence (DNA): TGTGCCAGCAGCTTAGGGTCCAGCGGTGGCTACACCTTC. Translated, it gives CASSLGSSGGYTF.

V is TRBV5-6 and J is TRBJ1-5; perhaps TRBD1 as D (6 bases). The CDR3 has 14 amino acids. Germline CDR1 is SGHDT and CDR2 is YYEEEE. The germline V and J ends were trimmed by 2 bases and 5 bases, with 11 bases remaining between them. CDR3 sequence (DNA): TGTGCCAGCAGCTTCCGGGGGGCCGATCAGCCCCAGCATTTT. It encodes CASSFRGADQPQHF.

The genes are TRBV4-3 and TRBJ2-5; D is ambiguous. Trimming took off 8 bases at V and 0 bases at J, with 10 bases between the two ends. CDR1 LGHNA and CDR2 YSLEER come from the germline V gene. This CDR3 has 13 residues. This chain's CDR3 is CASASVYQETQYF. Written as DNA, the CDR3 is TGCGCCAGCGCGTCGGTGTACCAAGAGACCCAGTACTTC.

This chain links TRBV4-3 with TRBJ1-4, with a possible D match to TRBD1 (5 bases). V was clipped by 0 bases and J by 3 bases, with 11 bases between them. CDR1 LGHNA and CDR2 YSLEER come from the germline V gene. CDR3 length equals 16 residues. The CDR3 bases are TGCGCCAGCAGCCAAGATTGGGGCTCTTCTAATGAAAAACTGTTTTTT. As protein: CASSQDWGSSNEKLFF.

This clone came up a few times. The same CDR3 arises from other DNA sequences in this sample as well. The J gene is TRBJ2-7, the V gene TRBV6-5, with 13 bases fitting TRBD2. Germline CDR1 reads MNHEY; CDR2 reads SVGAGI. There are 15 residues in the CDR3. V lost 6 bases, J lost 3 bases, and 5 bases stayed unmatched. CDR3 bases: TGTGCCAGCAGCCCGGGACTAGCGGGATTCTACGAGCAGTACTTC. This translates into CASSPGLAGFYEQYF.

This rearrangement joins TRBV19 to TRBJ2-5, with 8 nucleotides matching TRBD2. From germline, CDR1 is LNHDA and CDR2 SQIVND (reference sequence). Germline trimming cut 5 bases from V and 2 bases from J; bases unmatched to any gene: 10. CDR3 length: 16 residues. CDR3 sequence (DNA): TGTGCCAGTAGTCCTCACTTAGCGGGGCAACAAGAGACCCAGTACTTC. Amino acid sequence: CASSPHLAGQQETQYF.

The V and J genes are TRBV5-1 and TRBJ2-3; 8 nucleotides match TRBD1. With 4 bases clipped from V and 6 bases from J, the junction kept 16 bases outside the gene matches. The CDR3 is 17 residues long. Germline V gene data show CDR1 as SGHRS and CDR2 as YFSETQ. The CDR3 loop reads CASSLKPIDRGLDTQYF. The CDR3 DNA is TGCGCCAGCAGCCTGAAGCCCATCGACAGGGGACTGGATACGCAGTATTTT.

This rearrangement joins TRBV5-1 to TRBJ2-1; TRBD2 aligns across 8 bases. CDR3 size: 16 residues. Germline assignment: CDR1 SGHRS and CDR2 YFSETQ. V was pared by 4 bases and J by 1 base, with 7 bases of the junction left unmatched. The DNA of the CDR3 is TGCGCCAGCAGCCCTGTGGCTAGCGGGTCCTACAATGAGCAGTTCTTC. Residues: CASSPVASGSYNEQFF.

The chain joins TRBV18 to TRBJ1-2, with 10 bases that match TRBD1. V lost 6 bases and J lost 3; bases outside the gene matches: 4. CDR1 KGHSH and CDR2 LQKENI come from the germline V gene. This CDR3 has 14 residues. The CDR3 DNA sequence: TGTGCCAGCTCCACAGGGACAGGGGACTATGGCTACACCTTC. This translates into CASSTGTGDYGYTF.

V is TRBV5-4 and J is TRBJ2-7, with 8 bases that match TRBD2. CDR1 is SGHNT, CDR2 YYREEE, per germline (reference sequence). The CDR3 totals 13 residues. V gave up 0 bases and J gave up 5 bases; unmatched junction bases: 1. The CDR3 loop reads CASSLVSGNEQYF. The CDR3 coding sequence is TGTGCCAGCAGCTTGGTTAGCGGGAACGAGCAGTACTTC.

The chain uses TRBV7-9 and TRBJ1-1, with D hard to call. Per germline, CDR1 SEHNR and CDR2 FQNEAQ (reference sequence). The CDR3 runs to 11 residues. The V and J ends lost 7 bases and 2 bases respectively, with 5 bases between them. The CDR3 DNA follows: TGTGCCAGCACGGGTAACACTGAAGCTTTCTTT. It codes for CASTGNTEAFF.

This chain joins TRBV9 and TRBJ1-2, with D hard to call. Germline assignment: CDR1 SGDLS and CDR2 YYNGEE. V was shortened by 2 bases and J by 4 bases, with 12 bases between the two germline ends. This CDR3 spans 14 amino acids. The CDR3 DNA is TGTGCCAGCAGCGTTCGCCAGGACTTCTATGGCTACACCTTC. It codes for CASSVRQDFYGYTF.

V gene TRBV5-6 combines with J gene TRBJ2-3; TRBD2 matches 10 bases. The CDR3 is made up of 14 amino acids. Germline V CDR1 and CDR2: SGHDT, YYEEEE. With V trimmed by 4 bases and J by 6 bases, 5 bases remained unmatched. CDR3 DNA sequence: TGTGCCAGCAGCCATCTAGCGGGGGTCGATACGCAGTATTTT. It translates to CASSHLAGVDTQYF.